These T cell receptor beta chains were read from a single sample in a study of T cell repertoires in cytomegalovirus infection. Each CDR3 protein gets one entry after TCRdb re-called the reads with MiXCR. The sample has 700,000 to 850,000 distinct CDR3 sequences; approximately 32% are singletons. These TCRs' antigens remain unknown. Source: cultured CD8+ T cells from PBMCs, taken from culture after CMV antigen stimulation. The source is a human donor in good health (CMV status not recorded). Some clones in this sample may be carry-over from other donors' samples. Both conserved end residues are part of each CDR3. The D gene is left open where the match is weak. Size tells how often a clone was seen (once, few, many) or the class of an expanded clone, and some rows leave it out.

D	length	V	size	J	DNA	CDR3
TRBD1	16	TRBV4-1	.	TRBJ1-5	TGCGCCAGCAGCCCACAGGGGGCGGTCAGCAATCAGCCCCAGCATTTT	CASSPQGAVSNQPQHF
.	12	TRBV29-1	.	TRBJ1-2	TGCAGCGTTGAAGACGTCAGGGACGGCTACACCTTC	CSVEDVRDGYTF
.	14	TRBV27	.	TRBJ2-1	TGTGCCAGCAGTTATTCCCCGGGGTACAATGAGCAGTTCTTC	CASSYSPGYNEQFF
.	19	TRBV7-2	.	TRBJ1-1	TGTGCCAGCAGCCAAGCTTTATCATTCACATGGGGGTCGAACACTGAAGCTTTCTTT	CASSQALSFTWGSNTEAFF
.	16	TRBV4-1	few	TRBJ1-1	TGCGCCAGCAGCCAAGATCTAGGGACCTTGAACACTGAAGCTTTCTTT	CASSQDLGTLNTEAFF
.	15	TRBV27	.	TRBJ1-2	TGTGCCAGCAGTTACCAGGGGCCCACTAACTATGGCTACACCTTC	CASSYQGPTNYGYTF
.	13	TRBV5-6	.	TRBJ2-2	TGTGCCAGCAGCTTGTTTCACGGCGGGGAGCTGTTTTTT	CASSLFHGGELFF
.	15	TRBV28	many	TRBJ1-5	TGTGCCAGCAGTTCCGAACCAGGGGCCAATCAGCCCCAGCATTTT	CASSSEPGANQPQHF
.	12	TRBV6-1	few	TRBJ2-1	TGTGCCAGCAGCAAAACAGGGAGTGAGCAGTTCTTC	CASSKTGSEQFF
TRBD1	15	TRBV27	.	TRBJ1-5	TGTGCCAGTAGTCCCGGGACAGGGGGCGGTCAGCCCCAGCATTTT	CASSPGTGGGQPQHF
.	14	TRBV28	.	TRBJ2-1	TGTGCCAGCAGTTTTAAGGCTACATACAATGAGCAGTTCTTC	CASSFKATYNEQFF
.	14	TRBV28	.	TRBJ2-2	TGTGCCAGCGGGTACCTCCAGGGAACCGGGGAGCTGTTTTTT	CASGYLQGTGELFF
TRBD2	18	TRBV7-9	.	TRBJ2-5	TGTGCCAGCAGCTTGCCGTCCAGCGGGGGGGGGTTACAAGAGACCCAGTACTTC	CASSLPSSGGGLQETQYF
.	15	TRBV7-3	few	TRBJ2-3	TGTGCCAGCAGCTTAACAGTGGGGGCCTTAGATACGCAGTATTTT	CASSLTVGALDTQYF
.	18	TRBV13	.	TRBJ2-3	TGTGCCAGCATCCGGCTGACGGGGCGTGAGTTAGGGACAGATACGCAGTATTTT	CASIRLTGRELGTDTQYF
.	17	TRBV4-2	.	TRBJ2-3	TGTGCCAGCAGCCAAGACGATTGGCGTGAGAGCACAGATACGCAGTATTTT	CASSQDDWRESTDTQYF
TRBD1	15	TRBV19	.	TRBJ2-2	TGTGCCAGTAGTACTCCTCGGACAGGGCCCGGGGAGCTGTTTTTT	CASSTPRTGPGELFF
.	14	TRBV10-3	few	TRBJ2-2	TGTGCCATCACTGTACAGGGAAACACCGGGGAGCTGTTTTTT	CAITVQGNTGELFF
TRBD1	13	TRBV27	.	TRBJ1-1	TGTGCCAGCAGTGAACTTTGGGACAGAGAAGCTTTCTTT	CASSELWDREAFF
TRBD2	15	TRBV11-3	once	TRBJ2-1	TGTGCCAGCAGCTTAGTAAGCGGGAGGTTGAATGAGCAGTTCTTC	CASSLVSGRLNEQFF
TRBD1	14	TRBV27	.	TRBJ1-2	TGTGCCAGCAGTACCACTACAGGGGCTTATGGCTACACCTTC	CASSTTTGAYGYTF
TRBD1	14	TRBV6-5	.	TRBJ1-5	TGTGCCAGCAAAGACAGGGCGGGCAATCAGCCCCAGCATTTT	CASKDRAGNQPQHF
TRBD1	15	TRBV7-8	.	TRBJ2-1	TGTGCCAGCAGCTCTATGGGGACAGGGGACAATGAGCAGTTCTTC	CASSSMGTGDNEQFF
TRBD2	16	TRBV5-1	.	TRBJ2-1	TGCGCCAGCAGCTCAACCCTAGCGGGGGGATACAATGAGCAGTTCTTC	CASSSTLAGGYNEQFF
TRBD2	14	TRBV4-2	.	TRBJ2-1	TGTGCCAGCAGCCAAGTGGGGGGGTCGGATGAGCAGTTCTTC	CASSQVGGSDEQFF
.	11	TRBV19	.	TRBJ2-3	TGTGCCAGTCGACGGGGAGATACGCAGTATTTT	CASRRGDTQYF
TRBD1	16	TRBV28	.	TRBJ1-4	TGTGCCAGCAGACACGACAGGGCGAGGCAAAATGAAAAACTGTTTTTT	CASRHDRARQNEKLFF
TRBD1	18	TRBV12-3/TRBV12-4	.	TRBJ2-6	TGTGCCAGCAGTATCCGGGACAGGGTTCATTCTGGGGCCAACGTCCTGACTTTC	CASSIRDRVHSGANVLTF
TRBD2	15	TRBV12-3/TRBV12-4	few	TRBJ2-3	TGTGCCAGCAAAGAAGCGGGGAGAAGCGGGGATACGCAGTATTTT	CASKEAGRSGDTQYF
.	16	TRBV12-3/TRBV12-4	few	TRBJ2-2	TGTGCCAGCAGTTTTATTCCAGCACTAAACACCGGGGAGCTGTTTTTT	CASSFIPALNTGELFF
TRBD1	20	TRBV12-5	few	TRBJ2-2	TGTGCTAGTGGTTTGGGGACAGGGAAAAATACCGCAAGAAACACCGGGGAGCTGTTTTTT	CASGLGTGKNTARNTGELFF
.	16	TRBV19	few	TRBJ1-1	TGTGCCAGTATTTTCCCCTTGGACGGACCGAACACTGAAGCTTTCTTT	CASIFPLDGPNTEAFF
.	16	TRBV3-1	.	TRBJ1-2	TGTGCCAGCAGCCAACCCTCGACAGTGACTAACTATGGCTACACCTTC	CASSQPSTVTNYGYTF
.	15	TRBV3-1	.	TRBJ1-2	TGTGCCAGCAGCCAAGATTTGCTCGGATACTATGGCTACACCTTC	CASSQDLLGYYGYTF
.	17	TRBV7-9	.	TRBJ1-3	TGTGCCAGCAGTCAGAAAACAGGGAAGGGCTCTGGAAACACCATATATTTT	CASSQKTGKGSGNTIYF
.	13	TRBV15	few	TRBJ1-2	TGTGCCACCAGCAGCACTTCGGGTAATGGCTACACCTTC	CATSSTSGNGYTF
.	15	TRBV7-9	.	TRBJ2-5	TGTGCCAGCAGCTTAGTCGGGAAGTACCAAGAGACCCAGTACTTC	CASSLVGKYQETQYF
TRBD1	15	TRBV7-9	.	TRBJ2-1	TGTGCCAGCAGCGACCGGGACAGGGTAGACAATGAGCAGTTCTTC	CASSDRDRVDNEQFF
TRBD1	14	TRBV12-3/TRBV12-4	.	TRBJ2-1	TGTGCCAGCAGTCAGGGGGCCACCTACAATGAGCAGTTCTTC	CASSQGATYNEQFF
TRBD1	16	TRBV19	.	TRBJ2-7	TGTGCCAGTAGTCCCACGACAGGGTCGGGTTTCTCCGAGCAGTACTTC	CASSPTTGSGFSEQYF
TRBD2	15	TRBV6-5	.	TRBJ2-3	TGTGCCAGCAGTTCAAGGGGACTAGCCGTAGATACGCAGTATTTT	CASSSRGLAVDTQYF
TRBD2	18	TRBV6-6	few	TRBJ2-5	TGTGCCAGCAGTTACCCAATCGGACTAGCGGAAAACCAAGAGACCCAGTACTTC	CASSYPIGLAENQETQYF
TRBD2	16	TRBV6-5	few	TRBJ2-5	TGTGCCAGCAGTCCGACAACGGGACTAGCGTTAGAGACCCAGTACTTC	CASSPTTGLALETQYF
TRBD1	17	TRBV13	.	TRBJ1-1	TGTGCCAGCAGCTCAAGACAGGGAAGGGCTTGGAACACTGAAGCTTTCTTT	CASSSRQGRAWNTEAFF
.	12	TRBV24-1	.	TRBJ1-1	TGTGCCACCAAGGACGGAAACACTGAAGCTTTCTTT	CATKDGNTEAFF
TRBD1	15	TRBV7-2	many	TRBJ2-5	TGTGCCAGCAGCCCCGGACAGGGGGCCGGAGAGACCCAGTACTTC	CASSPGQGAGETQYF
.	18	TRBV7-6	few	TRBJ1-1	TGTGCCAGCAGCTTATTGGCGCACCAACCGGGGGGGCGGACTGAAGCTTTCTTT	CASSLLAHQPGGRTEAFF
.	15	TRBV4-3	once	TRBJ2-1	TGCGCCAGCAGCCAAGAGAGGGCGAGATACAATGAGCAGTTCTTC	CASSQERARYNEQFF
TRBD2	13	TRBV10-3	.	TRBJ2-3	TGTGCCATTACTAGCGGCCCAACAGATACGCAGTATTTT	CAITSGPTDTQYF
TRBD1	15	TRBV6-5	.	TRBJ1-2	TGTGCCAGCAGTCTACAGGGGATTCGTGGCTATGGCTACACCTTC	CASSLQGIRGYGYTF
.	15	TRBV12-3/TRBV12-4	once	TRBJ1-5	TGTGCCAGCAGGCCTACAGGGATCAACAATCAGCCCCAGCATTTT	CASRPTGINNQPQHF
.	14	TRBV27	.	TRBJ2-2	TGTGCCAGCAGCAATTCTGGAGGGTTTGGGGAGCTGTTTTTT	CASSNSGGFGELFF
TRBD1	15	TRBV7-9	few	TRBJ2-2	TGTGCCAGCAGCTCTCGGGACAGGGCCACCGGGGAGCTGTTTTTT	CASSSRDRATGELFF
TRBD1	17	TRBV27	few	TRBJ1-1	TGTGCCAGCAGTTTTCTGGGGCCAACCAGGGGGTACACTGAAGCTTTCTTT	CASSFLGPTRGYTEAFF
TRBD2	15	TRBV27	few	TRBJ2-1	TGTGCCAGTCAGACTAGCGGGGGGGGGTACGATGAGCAGTTCTTC	CASQTSGGGYDEQFF
.	21	TRBV18	.	TRBJ1-1	TGTGCCAGCTCACTAGTAAGGGCGCCCGACAACTGGTTCGGCGACGACACTGAAGCTTTCTTT	CASSLVRAPDNWFGDDTEAFF
.	13	TRBV6-5	.	TRBJ1-1	TGTGCCAGCAGTTACGGGTTTTACACTGAAGCTTTCTTT	CASSYGFYTEAFF
.	15	TRBV12-5	.	TRBJ1-2	TGTGCTAGTGGTTTGTTCACAGGGCTGGACTATGGCTACACCTTC	CASGLFTGLDYGYTF
.	13	TRBV12-3/TRBV12-4	many	TRBJ2-5	TGTGCCAGCAGCCCCCCGGGGGCGCAGACCCAGTACTTC	CASSPPGAQTQYF
TRBD1	20	TRBV5-4	.	TRBJ2-4	TGTGCCAGCAGCGTAGAGGGGACAGCCCGGGAACCAATAGCCAAAAACATTCAGTACTTC	CASSVEGTAREPIAKNIQYF